The sequence of this T cell receptor beta chain was determined in a study of T-cell reconstitution after alpha-beta-depleted transplantation in children. Using unique molecular identifiers, the investigators prepared the TCRbeta library. TCRdb reprocessed the PCR reads via MiXCR and lists one record per CDR3 protein. Of tens of thousands of distinct CDR3 sequences in the sample, more than 5.5% were seen once. Germline loops: CDR1 DFQATT, CDR2 SNEGSKA (reference sequence). The CDR3 covers 14 residues. Losses at the gene ends were 3 bases for V and 3 bases for J; bases not matched to a gene: 5. This clonotype was found many times.

The chain combines TRBV20-1 with TRBJ2-1, with 7 bases identical to TRBD2. The sample consisted of PBMCs from the stem cell graft donor, taken from the stem cell graft. The source of this sequence is a human donor who donated a stem cell graft to a child with acute lymphoblastic leukemia. The CDR3 loop reads CSASQRDIYNEQFF. CDR3 coding DNA: TGCAGTGCTAGTCAGCGGGATATCTACAATGAGCAGTTCTTC.